This T cell receptor beta chain was found in a study of shared T cell receptors in the human thymus. This table comes from immunoSEQ multiplex PCR, and its TCRdb copy is limited to in-frame clones, with some not included. Counted here are hundreds of thousands of clones, about 89% occurring once; the ten biggest clones make up about 0.0094%. This sample was also put to use in a study of human thymus T cells. That publication notes: Resections obtained during corrective heart surgery supplied the thymus tissue.

The receptor was isolated from a boy in the first two years of life with a congenital heart defect. Sequences were obtained from thymocytes.

CDR3 bases: TGTGCCAGCAGCCAAAAAGCCGTTCCTTCCTACGAGCAGTACTTC. The encoded protein is CASSQKAVPSYEQYF. The V gene is TRBV14, the J gene TRBJ2-7; the D is unclear. V gave up 2 bases and J gave up 1 base, with 12 bases separating them. CDR3 length: 15 residues. The germline CDR1 and CDR2 sequences are SGHDN and FVKESK.